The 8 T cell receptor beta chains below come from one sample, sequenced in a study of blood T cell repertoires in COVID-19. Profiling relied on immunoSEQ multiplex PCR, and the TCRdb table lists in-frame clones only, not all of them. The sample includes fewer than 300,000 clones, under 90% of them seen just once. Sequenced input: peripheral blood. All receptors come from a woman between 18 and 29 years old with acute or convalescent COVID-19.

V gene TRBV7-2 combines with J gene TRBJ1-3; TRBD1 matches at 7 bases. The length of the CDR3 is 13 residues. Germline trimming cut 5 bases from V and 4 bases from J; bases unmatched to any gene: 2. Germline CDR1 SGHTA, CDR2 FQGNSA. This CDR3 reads CASSPGQGNTIYF. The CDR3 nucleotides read TGTGCCAGCAGCCCGGGACAGGGAAACACCATATATTTT. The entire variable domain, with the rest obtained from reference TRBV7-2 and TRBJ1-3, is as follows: GAGVSQSPSNKVTEKGKDVELRCDPISGHTALYWYRQSLGQGLEFLIYFQGNSAPDKSGLPSDRFSAERTGGSVSTLTIQRTQQEDSAVYLCASSPGQGNTIYFGEGSWLTVV.

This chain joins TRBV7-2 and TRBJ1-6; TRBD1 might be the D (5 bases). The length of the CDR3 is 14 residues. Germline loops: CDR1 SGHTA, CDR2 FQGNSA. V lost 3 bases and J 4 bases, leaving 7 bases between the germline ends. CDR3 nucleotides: TGTGCCAGCAGCTTCGGGGGTTATAATTCACCCCTCCACTTT. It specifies CASSFGGYNSPLHF.

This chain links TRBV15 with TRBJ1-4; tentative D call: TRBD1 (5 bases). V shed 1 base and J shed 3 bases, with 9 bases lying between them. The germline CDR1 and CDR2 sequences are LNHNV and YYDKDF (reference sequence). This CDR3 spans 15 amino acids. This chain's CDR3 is CATSRGQSPNEKLFF. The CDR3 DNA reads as TGTGCCACCAGCAGAGGACAGTCCCCTAATGAAAAACTGTTTTTT.

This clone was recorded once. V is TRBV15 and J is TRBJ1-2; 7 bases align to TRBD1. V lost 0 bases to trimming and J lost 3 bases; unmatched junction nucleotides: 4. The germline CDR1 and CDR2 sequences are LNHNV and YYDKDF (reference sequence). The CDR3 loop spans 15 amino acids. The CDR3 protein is CATSRDAGTDYGYTF. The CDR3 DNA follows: TGTGCCACCAGCAGAGATGCCGGGACAGACTATGGCTACACCTTC.

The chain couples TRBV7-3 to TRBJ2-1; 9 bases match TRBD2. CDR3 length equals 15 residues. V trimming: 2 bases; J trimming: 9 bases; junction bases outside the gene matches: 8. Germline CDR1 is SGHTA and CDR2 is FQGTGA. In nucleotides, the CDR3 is TGTGCCAGCAGCTTACTGGTAGCGGGAGAGGCTGAGCAGTTCTTC. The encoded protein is CASSLLVAGEAEQFF.

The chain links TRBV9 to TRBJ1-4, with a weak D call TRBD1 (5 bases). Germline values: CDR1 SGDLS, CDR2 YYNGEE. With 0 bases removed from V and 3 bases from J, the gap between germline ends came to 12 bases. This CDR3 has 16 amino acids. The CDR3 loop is CASSVEARGANEKLFF. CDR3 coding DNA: TGTGCCAGCAGCGTAGAGGCCCGGGGGGCTAATGAAAAACTGTTTTTT. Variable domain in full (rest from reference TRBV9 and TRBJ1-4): DSGVTQTPKHLITATGQRVTLRCSPRSGDLSVYWYQQSLDQGLQFLIQYYNGEERAKGNILERFSAQQFPDLHSELNLSSLELGDSALYFCASSVEARGANEKLFFGSGTQLSVL.

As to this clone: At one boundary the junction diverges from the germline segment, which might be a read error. CDR3 DNA: TGTGCCAGCTCACCATCGATATACGAGCAATACTTC. Its protein product is CASSPSIYEQYF. V usage is TRBV18 and J usage is TRBJ2-7; no firm D call. CDR1 is KGHSH, CDR2 LQKENI, per germline. This CDR3 comprises 12 residues.

The CDR3 here is CSALLYEQFF. The CDR3 DNA is TGCAGTGCCCTCCTTTATGAGCAGTTCTTC. V is TRBV20-1 and J is TRBJ2-1; the D is unclear. Germline assignment: CDR1 DFQATT and CDR2 SNEGSKA (reference sequence). The CDR3 length is 10 residues. Trimming shortened V by 6 bases and J by 8 bases, and 8 bases separated the two germline ends.